This T cell receptor beta chain was obtained from a study of blood T cells in healthy people across ages. General study findings and limits: Higher diversity and more naive CD4+ cells were features of long-lived donors, compared to aged donors. Age brought a roughly linear fall in TCR beta diversity measured per million T cells.

The CDR3 has 18 residues. Trimming took off 1 base at V and 6 bases at J, with 23 bases between the two ends. Germline lookup yields CDR1 SGHDN and CDR2 FVKESK. Primed by a sample-barcoded 5' primer and a J-beta primer mix, a second PCR proceeded for roughly 7 to 12 cycles. One entry per CDR3 protein results from TCRdb running MiXCR on the 5' RACE reads. The sample has hundreds of thousands of distinct CDR3 sequences; 52% are singletons. Donors were systemically healthy Caucasian individuals from Russia aged roughly 6 to 100 years. Isolated per sample were at least 6 million PBMCs. In regard to this clonotype: Its antigen is unidentified.

The receptor was derived from an elderly woman in good health. V usage is TRBV14 and J usage is TRBJ2-3; tentatively, D is TRBD2 (5 bases). The specimen sequenced was blood. CDR3 amino acids: CASSQVQRGFSPGDTQYF. For the CDR3, the DNA is TGTGCCAGCAGCCAAGTTCAACGGGGATTTTCCCCCGGGGATACGCAGTATTTT.